A selection of T cell receptor beta chains follows, all from one sample in a study of T cells in Graves' hyperthyroidism and ophthalmopathy. TCRdb reprocessed the multiplex PCR reads with MiXCR, giving one entry per CDR3 protein. The sample carries approximately 640,000 distinct CDR3 sequences, 15% to 20% recorded once. Material for sequencing was blood. These receptors were obtained from a woman aged 30 to 39 with Graves' hyperthyroidism. CDR3s include the opening cysteine and the closing phenylalanine or tryptophan. Fields, in order: clone size, D gene, J gene, V gene, CDR3 protein, CDR3 DNA. A D gene is named only where the DNA matches it firmly. Not every row has a clone size; where given, it reads once, few, many or a size class.

many	-	TRBJ2-5	TRBV12-3/TRBV12-4	CASSLWQGRETQYF	TGTGCCAGCAGTTTATGGCAGGGGAGAGAGACCCAGTACTTC
few	TRBD1	TRBJ2-1	TRBV11-2	CASSFRSGQGSYNEQFF	TGTGCCAGCAGCTTCCGATCGGGACAGGGTTCCTACAATGAGCAGTTCTTC
many	TRBD1	TRBJ1-5	TRBV7-8	CASSLTGTGSGNQPQHF	TGTGCCAGCAGCTTAACCGGGACAGGGAGTGGGAATCAGCCCCAGCATTTT
few	-	TRBJ1-1	TRBV30	CACQDGMNTEAFF	TGTGCCTGCCAGGATGGCATGAACACTGAAGCTTTCTTT
few	TRBD1	TRBJ2-3	TRBV25-1	CASSESGTGTDTQYF	TGTGCCAGCAGTGAATCCGGGACAGGCACAGATACGCAGTATTTT
-	-	TRBJ2-7	TRBV14	CASSQEVWGHSFYEQYF	TGTGCCAGCAGCCAAGAGGTTTGGGGCCATAGCTTCTACGAGCAGTACTTC
few	TRBD2	TRBJ2-2	TRBV19	CASSSESSGSWYTGELFF	TGTGCCAGTAGTAGTGAATCCAGCGGGAGCTGGTACACCGGGGAGCTGTTTTTT
many	-	TRBJ1-1	TRBV11-2	CASSLGTEMPEAFF	TGTGCCAGCAGCTTAGGTACCGAGATGCCTGAAGCTTTCTTT
-	TRBD2	TRBJ2-4	TRBV24-1	CATSDLGLDSSSTPGIQYF	TGTGCCACCAGTGATTTGGGACTAGATAGTAGTAGTACCCCAGGCATTCAGTACTTC
few	-	TRBJ2-6	TRBV6-1	CASSSGPGLSGANVLTF	TGTGCCAGCAGTTCGGGTCCTGGTCTCTCTGGGGCCAACGTCCTGACTTTC
-	-	TRBJ2-1	TRBV6-5	CASSYRDFWDEQFF	TGTGCCAGCAGTTACCGGGACTTTTGGGATGAGCAGTTCTTC
many	TRBD1	TRBJ2-1	TRBV5-1	CASSSFSGQGYNEQFF	TGCGCCAGCAGCTCCTTTTCGGGACAGGGATACAATGAGCAGTTCTTC
-	-	TRBJ2-5	TRBV5-1	CASSKGPAETQYF	TGCGCCAGCAGCAAGGGTCCCGCGGAGACCCAGTACTTC
-	-	TRBJ2-1	TRBV7-2	CASNLPSANEQFF	TGTGCCAGCAACCTACCTTCTGCGAATGAGCAGTTCTTC
few	-	TRBJ2-7	TRBV18	CASSDTASYEQYF	TGTGCCAGCTCTGACACGGCCTCCTACGAGCAGTACTTC
many	TRBD2	TRBJ2-1	TRBV7-9	CASSLDSSGSPYNEQFF	TGTGCCAGCAGCTTAGATTCTAGCGGGAGTCCCTACAATGAGCAGTTCTTC
many	-	TRBJ1-1	TRBV7-2	CASSPDFLSVDTEAFF	TGTGCCAGCAGCCCCGATTTTTTGTCAGTAGACACTGAAGCTTTCTTT
many	-	TRBJ2-3	TRBV7-3	CASSQTGADTQYF	TGTGCCAGCAGCCAAACGGGGGCAGATACGCAGTATTTT
-	TRBD2	TRBJ2-7	TRBV9	CASSVGLAYSYERYF	TGTGCCAGCAGCGTAGGACTAGCGTACTCCTACGAGCGGTACTTC
few	TRBD2	TRBJ2-2	TRBV20-1	CSAREREYKTGELFF	TGCAGTGCTAGGGAGCGGGAGTACAAGACCGGGGAGCTGTTTTTT
few	-	TRBJ2-5	TRBV20-1	CSARGGGREWRQETQYF	TGCAGTGCTAGAGGGGGGGGGCGCGAGTGGAGACAAGAGACCCAGTACTTC
many	TRBD2	TRBJ2-1	TRBV20-1	CSAREGSGIKEQFF	TGCAGTGCTAGAGAGGGTAGCGGGATTAAGGAGCAGTTCTTC